A single sample is the source of the 13 T cell receptor beta chains below, sequenced in a study of STAT3 mutations in large granular lymphocyte leukemia. General observations from the study: Every T-cell large granular lymphocyte leukemia patient had at least one immunodominant TCR beta clonotype.

Here immunoSEQ multiplex PCR was the method, and the copy in TCRdb shows in-frame clones only, minus some. The sample carries 3,900 or so clones, about 70% recorded once. These receptors have no known antigen. Sequences were obtained from peripheral blood mononuclear cells. All receptors derive from a man aged 60 to 75 with T-cell large granular lymphocyte leukemia. Some clones in this sample may be carry-over from other donors' samples.

The V call is TRBV5-1, the J call TRBJ1-1, with a weak D call TRBD1 (5 bases). The length of the CDR3 is 13 residues. The V gene's germline CDR1 is SGHRS and CDR2 YFSETQ. The V and J ends lost 4 bases and 4 bases respectively, with 11 bases between them. The CDR3 is CASSDAGTTEAFF. CDR3 coding DNA: TGCGCCAGCAGCGATGCAGGGACCACTGAAGCTTTCTTT.

The chain employs TRBV7-9 and TRBJ2-3; 12 bases fit TRBD2. The germline gives CDR1 SEHNR, CDR2 FQNEAQ (reference sequence). This CDR3 has 15 amino acids. The V segment lost 5 bases and the J segment 3 bases; nucleotides outside the gene matches: 3. The CDR3 DNA is TGTGCCAGCAGCGAGACTAGCGGGAGAACAGATACGCAGTATTTT. It yields the protein CASSETSGRTDTQYF. Supplemented by reference TRBV7-9 and TRBJ2-3, the full variable domain reads DTGVSQNPRHKITKRGQNVTFRCDPISEHNRLYWYRQTLGQGPEFLTYFQNEAQLEKSRLLSDRFSAERPKGSFSTLEIQRTEQGDSAMYLCASSETSGRTDTQYFGPGTRLTVL.

The rearrangement links TRBV5-1 to TRBJ1-2; TRBD1 matches 8 bases. Per the germline V gene, CDR1 is SGHRS and CDR2 is YFSETQ. V trimming: 6 bases; J trimming: 1 base; junction bases outside the gene matches: 2. The CDR3 totals 13 residues. CDR3 nucleotide sequence: TGCGCCAGCACAGGGGGCGTTAACTATGGCTACACCTTC. Its protein is CASTGGVNYGYTF.

In this sample, this clone turned up a few times. The V call is TRBV5-6, the J call TRBJ2-7; D gene ambiguous. The V end was cut by 0 bases, the J end by 6 bases, with 4 bases between. This CDR3 is built from 11 residues. The germline V gene encodes CDR1 SGHDT and CDR2 YYEEEE. The CDR3 protein is CASSLGIEQYV. The CDR3 DNA reads as TGTGCCAGCAGCTTGGGGATCGAGCAGTACGTC.

The chain recombines TRBV10-3 with TRBJ2-3; no clear D gene. The V end lost 3 bases, the J end lost 7 bases, and 8 bases lay between the germline ends. Germline V gives CDR1 ENHRY, CDR2 SYGVKD. The CDR3 is made up of 12 amino acids. CDR3 in amino acids: CAISDGDHTQYF. DNA of the CDR3: TGTGCCATCAGTGATGGGGATCATACGCAGTATTTT.

This clone was detected a few times. The CDR3 spells CASMMDRRGETQYF. In nucleotides, the CDR3 is TGTGCCAGTATGATGGATCGACGGGGTGAGACCCAGTACTTC. The chain combines TRBV19 with TRBJ2-5; TRBD2 might be the D (5 bases). CDR1 and CDR2 from the germline V gene are LNHDA and SQIVND (reference sequence). V was clipped by 7 bases and J by 5 bases, with 17 bases between them. The CDR3 totals 14 residues.

This clone has just a few counts. The CDR3 protein is CASSSVVVNTEAFF. The CDR3 DNA follows: TGTGCCAGCAGCTCCGTTGTGGTGAACACTGAAGCTTTCTTT. The V gene is TRBV7-9, the J gene TRBJ1-1, with no clear D. The length of the CDR3 is 14 residues. Germline V gene sequence: CDR1 SEHNR, CDR2 FQNEAQ (reference sequence). Trimming removed 4 bases from V and 0 bases from J, with 9 bases in between.

The chain carries TRBV5-1 and TRBJ2-1, with 10 bases fitting TRBD2. CDR3 length: 15 amino acids. The J segment lost 8 bases and the V segment lost 4 bases, leaving 9 bases of the junction unmatched. Germline V CDR1 and CDR2: SGHRS, YFSETQ. The CDR3 region has the DNA TGCGCCAGCAGCGTCCCTAGCGGGAGACGGGATGAGCAGTTCTTC. Amino acid sequence: CASSVPSGRRDEQFF.

The chain has TRBV18 and TRBJ1-6, with D hard to call. The germline V gene encodes CDR1 KGHSH and CDR2 LQKENI. The CDR3 spans 16 residues. V shed 4 bases and J shed 7 bases, with 17 bases lying between them. CDR3 sequence: CASSLRDGVPNSPLHF. DNA of the CDR3: TGTGCCAGCTCACTTCGAGACGGGGTCCCAAATTCACCCCTCCACTTT.

This clone was seen a single time. CDR3 region: CASSPDGGAGNQPQHF. Written as DNA, the CDR3 is TGTGCCAGCTCACCCGACGGTGGGGCGGGGAATCAGCCCCAGCATTTT. This chain connects TRBV18 to TRBJ1-5; possibly TRBD1 for D (5 bases). The CDR3 has 16 residues. Germline V CDR1 and CDR2: KGHSH, LQKENI. V shed 3 bases and J shed 4 bases, with 16 bases lying between them.

The rearrangement joins TRBV11-2 to TRBJ1-3; 8 positions match TRBD1. Germline V lookup: CDR1 SGHAT, CDR2 FQNNGV. Trimming cost V 5 bases and J 1 base; bases outside gene matches: 4. There are 15 residues in the CDR3. The CDR3, as DNA: TGTGCCAGCAGCAGTTACAGGGGGTCTGGAAACACCATATATTTT. This codes for CASSSYRGSGNTIYF.

This chain uses TRBV6-1 with TRBJ1-2; D not resolved. This CDR3 contains 13 residues. The germline V and J ends were trimmed by 8 bases and 7 bases, with 17 bases remaining between them. Germline V CDR1 and CDR2: MNHNS, SASEGT. In nucleotides, the CDR3 is TGTGCCAGCGGCCTCCTCGAGGCCCTTGGCTACACCTTC. Its protein is CASGLLEALGYTF.

There are a few counts of this clone. The chain combines TRBV5-1 with TRBJ2-7, with 11 bases fitting TRBD2. Trimming took 4 bases from V and 4 from J; bases not matched to a gene: 4. The CDR3 covers 14 residues. From germline, CDR1 is SGHRS and CDR2 YFSETQ. The CDR3 bases are TGCGCCAGCAGCGAGGGACTAGCGGAGTACGAGCAGTACGTC. Its protein is CASSEGLAEYEQYV.